Listed below are T cell receptor beta chains from one sample, sequenced in a study of T-cell reconstitution after alpha-beta-depleted transplantation in children. MiXCR, run by TCRdb on the PCR reads, gives a single entry per CDR3 protein. Here the sample spans 75,000 to 80,000 distinct CDR3 sequences, 15% to 20% being singletons. This specimen was PBMCs, mostly from graft donor cells, taken 360 days after TCRalphabeta/CD19-depleted stem cell transplant. These receptors originate from a male patient between 2 and 9 years old who had a stem cell transplant for acute lymphoblastic leukemia, so the T cells may come from the graft donor. The CDR3 runs from the conserved cysteine through the conserved F or W. The order of the fields is clone size, V gene, J gene, D gene, CDR3 protein, CDR3 DNA. D genes are given only for firm matches. Where a row states a size, it is once, few, many or the class of an expanded clone; other rows omit it.

few	TRBV6-1	TRBJ2-6	NA	CATSPKGGRANVLTF	TGTGCCACCAGCCCTAAAGGGGGACGCGCCAACGTCCTGACTTTC
NA	TRBV12-3/TRBV12-4	TRBJ1-4	NA	CASSLNQSTNEKLFF	TGTGCCAGCAGTTTAAACCAATCAACTAATGAAAAACTGTTTTTT
many	TRBV19	TRBJ1-1	NA	CASSPWTANTEAFF	TGTGCCAGTAGTCCCTGGACAGCGAACACTGAAGCTTTCTTT
many	TRBV4-1	TRBJ1-5	NA	CASSQEWAGGSPVSNQPQHF	TGCGCCAGCAGCCAAGAATGGGCAGGAGGTAGCCCAGTTAGCAATCAGCCCCAGCATTTT
many	TRBV5-1	TRBJ2-3	NA	CASSLGSTDTQYF	TGCGCCAGCAGCTTGGGGAGCACAGATACGCAGTATTTT
many	TRBV12-3/TRBV12-4	TRBJ2-1	TRBD2	CATTPGLGYNEQFF	TGTGCCACCACACCGGGACTAGGGTACAATGAGCAGTTCTTC
few	TRBV20-1	TRBJ2-7	TRBD1	CSAIGSGGHEQYF	TGCAGTGCTATAGGCTCAGGGGGCCACGAGCAGTACTTC
few	TRBV12-3/TRBV12-4	TRBJ2-7	NA	CASRHRERYEQYF	TGTGCCAGCAGACACAGGGAGAGGTACGAGCAGTACTTC
NA	TRBV11-3	TRBJ2-1	NA	CASSSGQKQFF	TGTGCCAGCAGCTCTGGACAGAAGCAGTTCTTC
NA	TRBV28	TRBJ2-7	NA	CASSLGAGWGEQYF	TGTGCCAGCAGTTTAGGGGCAGGATGGGGCGAGCAGTACTTC
few	TRBV5-6	TRBJ1-5	NA	CASSLEGRQPQHF	TGTGCCAGCAGCTTGGAGGGTCGGCAGCCCCAGCATTTT
many	TRBV12-3/TRBV12-4	TRBJ2-5	NA	CASRLSNTRDIQETQYF	TGTGCCAGCAGATTAAGCAACACCCGGGACATTCAAGAGACCCAGTACTTC
many	TRBV11-2	TRBJ2-5	NA	CASSLEGGKGETQYF	TGTGCCAGCAGCTTAGAAGGGGGAAAGGGAGAGACCCAGTACTTC
NA	TRBV11-1	TRBJ2-1	TRBD2	CASSPPPGTSGPDNEQFF	TGTGCCAGCAGCCCCCCCCCGGGGACTAGCGGACCCGACAATGAGCAGTTCTTC
many	TRBV20-1	TRBJ2-7	TRBD1	CSARGRGRHEQYF	TGCAGTGCTAGAGGCAGGGGGCGCCACGAGCAGTACTTC
NA	TRBV11-2	TRBJ2-7	NA	CASSLRRVEQYF	TGTGCCAGCAGCCTAAGGAGGGTTGAGCAGTACTTC
many	TRBV12-3/TRBV12-4	TRBJ2-2	NA	CASSFIVTDVNTGELFF	TGTGCCAGCAGTTTCATCGTGACGGATGTTAACACCGGGGAGCTGTTTTTT
NA	TRBV7-6	TRBJ2-3	NA	CASSPGLSDTQYF	TGTGCCAGCAGCCCGGGACTTTCAGATACGCAGTATTTT
NA	TRBV7-8	TRBJ1-1	TRBD1	CASSLGQGAWTNTEAFF	TGTGCCAGCAGCTTAGGACAGGGGGCTTGGACGAACACTGAAGCTTTCTTT
NA	TRBV20-1	TRBJ2-7	TRBD2	CSTSRPSGRLSEQYF	TGCAGTACTAGTCGGCCTAGCGGGAGGTTGAGCGAGCAGTACTTC
NA	TRBV6-1	TRBJ1-1	NA	CASSRTRATEAFF	TGTGCCAGCAGCCGTACACGGGCAACTGAAGCTTTCTTT
few	TRBV7-9	TRBJ2-3	NA	CASSPPLADTQYF	TGTGCCAGCAGCCCCCCATTAGCAGATACGCAGTATTTT
NA	TRBV12-3/TRBV12-4	TRBJ2-2	TRBD1	CASSFTGTGLAGELFF	TGTGCCAGCAGTTTTACCGGGACAGGGTTGGCCGGGGAGCTGTTTTTT
NA	TRBV29-1	TRBJ2-5	NA	CSVEEGWTQYF	TGCAGCGTTGAAGAGGGGTGGACCCAGTACTTC
NA	TRBV7-7	TRBJ2-2	TRBD2	CASSLAGGPGLITGELFF	TGTGCCAGCAGCCTAGCGGGAGGGCCGGGATTGATCACCGGGGAGCTGTTTTTT
many	TRBV28	TRBJ2-5	NA	CASSHQGEVETQYF	TGTGCCAGCAGTCACCAGGGTGAGGTAGAGACCCAGTACTTC
few	TRBV7-9	TRBJ2-5	NA	CASSLLIQGSFETQYF	TGTGCCAGCAGCTTACTCATCCAGGGGAGTTTCGAGACCCAGTACTTC
NA	TRBV12-3/TRBV12-4	TRBJ2-2	TRBD1	CASSPRQGNTGELFF	TGTGCCAGCAGTCCTCGACAGGGGAACACCGGGGAGCTGTTTTTT
NA	TRBV11-2	TRBJ2-5	NA	CASSSQGIQETQYF	TGTGCCAGCAGCTCCCAGGGGATCCAAGAGACCCAGTACTTC
few	TRBV5-1	TRBJ1-1	NA	CARYTEVNTEAFF	TGCGCCAGATATACAGAAGTGAACACTGAAGCTTTCTTT
NA	TRBV10-3	TRBJ2-7	NA	CAISDPLTPYEQYF	TGTGCCATCAGTGACCCGCTTACCCCCTACGAGCAGTACTTC
NA	TRBV3-1	TRBJ1-1	TRBD1	CASRLTGLTEAFF	TGTGCCAGCAGACTGACAGGGCTCACTGAAGCTTTCTTT
few	TRBV10-3	TRBJ2-1	NA	CAISGSLVRAWYEQFF	TGTGCCATCAGTGGGAGTCTCGTTAGGGCCTGGTATGAGCAGTTCTTC